Shown below are 26 T cell receptor beta chains from a single sample sequenced in a study of T cell repertoires in cytomegalovirus infection. TCRdb analysed the reads with MiXCR anew, one entry per CDR3 protein. The data show 560,000 or so distinct CDR3 sequences, approximately 15% seen once. The sequencing sample was made of CD8+ T cells from PBMCs. The receptors come from a human donor in good health (CMV status not recorded). Some clones in this sample may be carry-over from other donors' samples.

This clonotype was counted at least ten times. The rearrangement links TRBV7-6 to TRBJ2-7; 12 bases are shared with TRBD2. The V gene end was trimmed by 3 bases and the J gene end by 6 bases; junction bases not matched to a gene: 12. CDR1 is SGHVS and CDR2 is FNYEAQ in the germline V gene. The CDR3 loop spans 17 amino acids. The DNA of the CDR3 is TGTGCCAGCAGCTTGGGGAAGACTAGCGGGAGTGTAGGCGAGCAGTACTTC. This codes for CASSLGKTSGSVGEQYF.

This clonotype was recorded at least ten times. The chain links TRBV7-9 to TRBJ2-2; D is ambiguous. The CDR3 is 15 residues long. The germline gives CDR1 SEHNR, CDR2 FQNEAQ (reference sequence). The V gene lost 5 bases and the J gene lost 1 base, with 11 bases spanning the gap. CDR3 coding DNA: TGTGCCAGCAGCCTCGGTGAGCGGAACACCGGGGAGCTGTTTTTT. It yields the protein CASSLGERNTGELFF.

At least ten counts were recorded for this clonotype. This chain links TRBV27 with TRBJ1-2, with TRBD1 matching 10 bases. V gave up 6 bases and J gave up 2 bases; unmatched junction bases: 9. The CDR3 loop spans 16 amino acids. Germline V gene lookup returns CDR1 MNHEY and CDR2 SMNVEV (reference sequence). CDR3 protein: CASRETGGYPNYGYTF. The CDR3 DNA follows: TGTGCCAGCAGGGAGACAGGGGGCTACCCGAACTATGGCTACACCTTC.

This clonotype was detected a few times. V gene TRBV20-1 combines with J gene TRBJ1-2; tentative D call: TRBD1 (5 bases). From germline, CDR1 is DFQATT and CDR2 SNEGSKA (reference sequence). Trimming left V 1 base short and J 2 bases short, with 11 bases between. This CDR3 has 14 amino acids. In DNA form, the CDR3 reads TGCAGTGCTAGAGGGGGGAACAGAAACTATGGCTACACCTTC. It specifies CSARGGNRNYGYTF.

A few counts support this clonotype. The chain uses TRBV12-3 or TRBV12-4 and TRBJ1-6; TRBD1 is a possible D gene (6 bases). Trimming cost V 1 base and J 4 bases, with 11 bases left between them. This CDR3 spans 16 amino acids. The CDR3 reads CASSLGWTEYNSPLHF. The CDR3 region has the DNA TGTGCCAGCAGTTTAGGGTGGACAGAGTATAATTCACCCCTCCACTTT.

This clonotype was seen at least ten times. One end of the junction fails to match germline, which may point to a read error. The chain combines TRBV12-3 or TRBV12-4 with TRBJ2-1; D may be TRBD2 (5 bases). The length of the CDR3 is 15 residues. The CDR3 bases are TGTGCCAGTAGTTTTTATGGGAGCTCCTACAATGAGCAGTTCTTC. This encodes CASSFYGSSYNEQFF.

This clonotype came up many times. The rearrangement uses TRBV28 and TRBJ2-5; D gene uncertain. V dropped 5 bases and J dropped 5 bases, with 15 bases sitting between them. Germline CDR1 reads MDHEN; CDR2 reads SYDVKM. The CDR3 sequence is 14 residues long. The CDR3 sequence is CASSPRLGLETQYF. The CDR3 nucleotides read TGTGCCAGCAGTCCACGTCTTGGGTTGGAGACCCAGTACTTC.

The table lists this clonotype with a few counts. The V gene is TRBV19, the J gene TRBJ1-1, with 7 bases aligning to TRBD1. CDR3 length: 15 amino acids. Trimming took 1 base from V and 1 from J; bases not matched to a gene: 3. In germline, CDR1 is LNHDA, CDR2 SQIVND (reference sequence). The CDR3 region has the DNA TGTGCCAGTAGTATAGTCAGGGGGGCGAACACTGAAGCTTTCTTT. Translated, it gives CASSIVRGANTEAFF.

This clonotype was counted at least ten times. DNA for the CDR3: TGTGCCAGCAGTTACGGTTTCGGGAATGGCTACACCTTC. This translates into CASSYGFGNGYTF. The chain couples TRBV27 to TRBJ1-2; no reliable D call. The CDR3 totals 13 residues. The germline V and J ends were trimmed by 4 bases and 6 bases, with 12 bases remaining between them. The germline V gene encodes CDR1 MNHEY and CDR2 SMNVEV (reference sequence).

This clonotype has only a few counts. The chain is built from TRBV6-5 and TRBJ1-2; 8 nucleotides line up with TRBD1. Germline values: CDR1 MNHEY, CDR2 SVGAGI. The CDR3 extends over 17 amino acids. The J segment lost 4 bases and the V segment lost 4 bases, leaving 14 bases of the junction unmatched. Here the CDR3 DNA reads TGTGCCAGCAGTTCCGACAGGACAGGGCGTCTCGGCTATGGCTACACCTTC. It codes for CASSSDRTGRLGYGYTF.

The sample holds many counts of this clonotype. The chain is built from TRBV6-2 or TRBV6-3 and TRBJ1-1; 8 bases line up with TRBD1. This CDR3 is 15 amino acids long. The germline V gene has CDR1 MNHEY and CDR2 SVGEGT. The V and J ends lost 0 bases and 7 bases, in that order; junction bases with no gene match: 7. The DNA for the CDR3 is TGTGCCAGCAGTTACTCATCCGGGACAGGAAATGAAGCTTTCTTT. Its protein is CASSYSSGTGNEAFF.

V and J are TRBV2 and TRBJ1-5; the D is unclear. Between the trimmed V and J ends, which lost 3 bases and 0 bases, there was a span of 15 bases. Per germline, CDR1 SNHLY and CDR2 FYNNEI. This CDR3 has 17 amino acids. CDR3 nucleotides: TGTGCCAGCAGTGATGAGTCAGTAAGCTATAGCAATCAGCCCCAGCATTTT. It specifies CASSDESVSYSNQPQHF.

The chain recombines TRBV9 with TRBJ2-1; D is undetermined. The germline V gene has CDR1 SGDLS and CDR2 YYNGEE. Trimming took off 1 base at V and 5 bases at J, with 7 bases between the two ends. The CDR3 is 13 amino acids. Written as DNA, the CDR3 is TGTGCCAGCAGCGTACCCAGGAACAATGAGCAGTTCTTC. This encodes CASSVPRNNEQFF.

Comments on this clonotype: At one of its ends the junction is not consistent with the germline gene, which may arise from a read error. The chain carries TRBV28 and TRBJ1-1; 10 bases align to TRBD1. The CDR3 spans 12 residues. CDR1 is MDHEN and CDR2 is SYDVKM in the germline V gene. The CDR3 nucleotides are TGTACCAGCAGTCCGACAGGGGGCGAAGCTTTCTTT. Protein product: CTSSPTGGEAFF.

There are many counts of this clonotype. The rearrangement links TRBV6-1 to TRBJ1-2; the match to TRBD1 covers 7 bases. Germline V gene sequence: CDR1 MNHNS, CDR2 SASEGT. This CDR3 has 15 residues. V gave up 3 bases and J gave up 0 bases; unmatched junction bases: 4. The CDR3 DNA reads TGTGCCAGCAGTGATAGGGACAGAGCTAACTATGGCTACACCTTC. This translates into CASSDRDRANYGYTF.

Only a few counts were recorded for this clonotype. The chain employs TRBV28 and TRBJ1-5; D is uncertain. This CDR3 contains 13 residues. Trimming stripped 4 bases from V and 7 bases from J, with 11 bases between. Germline V gene sequence: CDR1 MDHEN, CDR2 SYDVKM. The CDR3 DNA is TGTGCCAGCAGTTCAAGGGAACAGCAGCCCCAGCATTTT. Translated, it gives CASSSREQQPQHF.

This clonotype showed up just a few times. The CDR3 nucleotides are TGTGCCAGCAGGCCCCACCACAGGGGAGATGGGCAGTACTTC. Its translation: CASRPHHRGDGQYF. The genes are TRBV28 and TRBJ2-7; 7 bases agree with TRBD1. V lost 6 bases, J lost 9 bases, and 14 bases stayed unmatched. The CDR3 runs 14 residues. The germline gives CDR1 MDHEN, CDR2 SYDVKM.

This clonotype was picked up one time. A much larger clone sits a single nucleotide away, making a read error possible. CDR3 residues: CVSSLNSGRASGYNEQFF. The CDR3 nucleotides are TGTGTCAGCAGTTTAAATAGCGGGAGGGCCTCGGGTTACAATGAGCAGTTCTTC. The V and J genes are TRBV27 and TRBJ2-1; TRBD2 matches 11 bases. There are 18 residues in the CDR3. Germline assignment: CDR1 MNHEY and CDR2 SMNVEV (reference sequence).

Many counts were recorded for this clonotype. The chain combines TRBV7-9 with TRBJ1-5; 7 bases fit TRBD1. Germline V CDR1 and CDR2: SEHNR, FQNEAQ (reference sequence). The CDR3 covers 15 residues. The V segment lost 4 bases and the J segment 6 bases; nucleotides outside the gene matches: 9. In DNA form, the CDR3 reads TGTGCCAGCAGCTCGAGACAGGGATACGGTCAGCCCCAGCATTTT. Translation: CASSSRQGYGQPQHF.

There are a few counts of this clonotype. The chain links TRBV4-2 to TRBJ1-5; TRBD1 matches 8 bases. The CDR3 has 15 residues. From germline, CDR1 is LGHNA and CDR2 YNFKEQ. The ends lost 4 bases at V and 6 bases at J; junction bases unmatched: 8. The CDR3 nucleotides are TGTGCCAGCAGCCCCCTCCAGGGGGCTGGTCAGCCCCAGCATTTT. Its translation is CASSPLQGAGQPQHF.

This clonotype was seen at least ten times. The V call is TRBV4-1, the J call TRBJ1-5; D might be TRBD1 (5 bases). V gave up 5 bases and J gave up 1 base, with 15 bases separating them. CDR1 MGHRA and CDR2 YSYEKL come from the germline V gene. This CDR3 is built from 16 residues. CDR3 nucleotides: TGCGCCAGCAGCTCGATGCCGGGGCTAAGCAATCAGCCCCAGCATTTT. This codes for CASSSMPGLSNQPQHF.

This clonotype was found once. The chain has TRBV6-1 and TRBJ1-2; 10 bases are shared with TRBD1. With 5 bases clipped from V and 2 bases from J, the junction kept 5 bases outside the gene matches. CDR3 length: 15 residues. CDR1 is MNHNS, CDR2 SASEGT, per germline. The CDR3 DNA sequence: TGTGCCAGCAGTTTCTGGGACAGGGGCAACTATGGCTACACCTTC. Its protein is CASSFWDRGNYGYTF.

On this clonotype: This clone may be a read error of a much larger clone one base away. The genes are TRBV7-2 and TRBJ1-1; 8 nucleotides agree with TRBD1. The CDR3 has 16 residues. The V gene's germline CDR1 is SGHTA and CDR2 FQGNSA. The CDR3 coding sequence is TGTGCCAGCAGCCCTTGGACAGGGTTTGTGAACACTGAATCTTTCTTT. Translating gives CASSPWTGFVNTESFF.

This clonotype was observed at least ten times. The chain joins TRBV18 to TRBJ1-1, with D hard to call. The ends were cut back, 3 bases at V and 4 bases at J, with 15 bases in the middle. CDR3 size: 15 residues. Germline-derived CDR1 and CDR2 are KGHSH and LQKENI. CDR3 sequence (DNA): TGTGCCAGCTCACCCCGAGGAAAACCTGGCACTGAAGCTTTCTTT. Translating it yields CASSPRGKPGTEAFF.

This clonotype was seen a few times. The chain links TRBV15 to TRBJ2-1; perhaps TRBD2 as D (6 bases). This CDR3 spans 13 amino acids. V was cut by 3 bases and J by 6 bases, with 9 bases left in between. Germline V gene sequence: CDR1 LNHNV, CDR2 YYDKDF (reference sequence). The CDR3 DNA follows: TGTGCCACCAGCAGTCCCGGGGGCAATGAGCAGTTCTTC. This sequence encodes CATSSPGGNEQFF.

J is TRBJ1-2 and V is TRBV5-1; D gene unclear. This CDR3 is built from 12 residues. Germline-derived CDR1 and CDR2 are SGHRS and YFSETQ. The ends were cut back, 4 bases at V and 7 bases at J, with 11 bases in the middle. The CDR3 region is CASSTGTLGYTF. The CDR3 DNA reads TGCGCCAGCAGCACTGGAACCCTTGGCTACACCTTC.